One sample yielded the 20 T cell receptor beta chains listed below, sequenced in a study of shared clonotypes between healthy human individuals (dated by TCRdb to 2019 to 2021). The library was prepared using the immunoSEQ multiplex PCR assay. TCRdb took over this immuneACCESS table, retaining in-frame rearrangements with V and J assigned. Such tables are incomplete; in checked studies, under half of the missing clones stem from an unresolved V gene, and the remainder is unexplained. The sample table holds roughly 2.5 million clones, of which approximately 90% were seen once. The leading ten clones occupy over 0.12% of the sample. The sequencing input was naive CD4+ T cells sorted from blood. The cell subset or site label for this specimen denotes: CD45RA+ positively selected. Source of these receptors: a man younger than 35 in good health.

Concerning this clone itself: The identical CDR3 is also encoded by other nucleotide sequences in the sample. CDR3 sequence: CASSYSGSPLHF. In DNA form, the CDR3 reads TGTGCCAGCAGTTACTCTGGTTCACCCCTCCACTTT. V and J are TRBV6-6 and TRBJ1-6; no firm D call. The length of the CDR3 is 12 residues. CDR1 MNHNY and CDR2 SVGAGI come from the germline V gene (reference sequence). V shed 0 bases and J shed 9 bases, with 3 bases lying between them.

V and J are TRBV6-1 and TRBJ1-5, with D perhaps TRBD1 (6 bases). There are 16 residues in the CDR3. Trimming removed 2 bases from V and 2 bases from J, with 13 bases in between. Germline V CDR1 and CDR2: MNHNS, SASEGT. This CDR3 reads CASSEYRQVGNQPQHF. The CDR3, as DNA: TGTGCCAGCAGTGAATATAGACAGGTGGGCAATCAGCCCCAGCATTTT.

The chain recombines TRBV5-1 with TRBJ2-3; the D gene is possibly TRBD2 (8 bases). Germline-derived CDR1 and CDR2 are SGHRS and YFSETQ. The CDR3 runs 17 residues. V was trimmed by 0 bases and J by 4 bases, leaving 18 bases between them. The CDR3 region has the DNA TGCGCCAGCAGCTTGGAAGGGACAGCGGGAGTAGCAGATACGCAGTATTTT. Amino acid sequence: CASSLEGTAGVADTQYF. Variable domain in full (rest from reference TRBV5-1 and TRBJ2-3): KAGVTQTPRYLIKTRGQQVTLSCSPISGHRSVSWYQQTPGQGLQFLFEYFSETQRNKGNFPGRFSGRQFSNSRSEMNVSTLELGDSALYLCASSLEGTAGVADTQYFGPGTRLTVL.

The chain carries TRBV5-6 and TRBJ1-6; 8 bases map to TRBD1. The length of the CDR3 is 16 residues. Germline-derived CDR1 and CDR2 are SGHDT and YYEEEE. Trimming took 4 bases from V and 5 from J; bases not matched to a gene: 8. The CDR3 DNA reads TGTGCCAGCAGCCCCACAGGGACAGGAGATAATTCACCCCTCCACTTT. Translation gives CASSPTGTGDNSPLHF.

This clone was seen more than once but under ten times. The same CDR3 also results from other DNA sequences found in this sample. The V gene is TRBV2, the J gene TRBJ2-1; 13 bases are a match to TRBD2. The germline gives CDR1 SNHLY, CDR2 FYNNEI. The CDR3 has 15 amino acids. V dropped 4 bases and J dropped 4; count of bases not matched to a gene: 1. CDR3 residues: CASSGTSGSYNEQFF. CDR3 nucleotide sequence: TGTGCCAGCAGTGGGACTAGCGGGAGTTACAATGAGCAGTTCTTC.

The V and J genes are TRBV30 and TRBJ1-1; D not resolved. The CDR3 totals 15 residues. CDR1 is GTSNPN, CDR2 SVGIG, per germline (reference sequence). The V end lost 0 bases, the J end lost 5 bases, and 16 bases lay between the germline ends. Here the CDR3 DNA reads TGTGCCTGGAGTGTACAAAGATCCCGGGGAACTGAAGCTTTCTTT. This translates into CAWSVQRSRGTEAFF. Based on the CDR3 plus reference TRBV30 and TRBJ1-1, the full variable domain is SQTIHQWPATLVQPVGSPLSLECTVEGTSNPNLYWYRQAAGRGLQLLFYSVGIGQISSEVPQNLSASRPQDRQFILSSKKLLLSDSGFYLCAWSVQRSRGTEAFFGQGTRLTVV.

This chain connects TRBV15 to TRBJ2-3; 11 bases are a match to TRBD2. This CDR3 spans 17 amino acids. Germline CDR1 and CDR2: LNHNV and YYDKDF (reference sequence). V lost 1 base to trimming and J lost 1 base; unmatched junction nucleotides: 4. The CDR3 DNA follows: TGTGCCACCAGCAGAGGACTGACTAGCGGGGGCACAGATACGCAGTATTTT. It is translated as CATSRGLTSGGTDTQYF. Together with reference TRBV15 and TRBJ2-3, the CDR3 gives the full variable domain: DAMVIQNPRYQVTQFGKPVTLSCSQTLNHNVMYWYQQKSSQAPKLLFHYYDKDFNNEADTPDNFQSRRPNTSFCFLDIRSPGLGDTAMYLCATSRGLTSGGTDTQYFGPGTRLTVL.

This clone was detected once. V usage is TRBV5-1 and J usage is TRBJ1-1; D gene unclear. Trimming shortened V by 0 bases and J by 4 bases, and 10 bases separated the two germline ends. Germline-derived CDR1 and CDR2 are SGHRS and YFSETQ. This CDR3 region has 14 residues. CDR3 DNA sequence: TGCGCCAGCAGCTTGGTTGGGGATGGCACTGAAGCTTTCTTT. Translating gives CASSLVGDGTEAFF.

This clone has more than one count but fewer than ten. The same CDR3 can be traced to other DNA sequences in this sample. The chain combines TRBV5-1 with TRBJ2-1; possibly TRBD2 for D (6 bases). The germline V gene encodes CDR1 SGHRS and CDR2 YFSETQ. The CDR3 consists of 15 residues. V was cut by 0 bases and J by 1 base, with 8 bases left in between. The CDR3 DNA reads as TGCGCCAGCAGCTTGGTTGCGGGGTCCTACAATGAGCAGTTCTTC. It translates to CASSLVAGSYNEQFF.

This clone was counted once. The chain joins TRBV10-3 to TRBJ2-3, with D maybe TRBD1 (6 bases). There are 12 residues in the CDR3. Trimming pared 6 bases from V and 6 bases from J, leaving 10 bases between. Germline V gene lookup returns CDR1 ENHRY and CDR2 SYGVKD. Here the CDR3 reads CAIRQGVDTQYF. CDR3 DNA sequence: TGTGCCATCAGACAGGGAGTCGATACGCAGTATTTT.

This rearrangement joins TRBV9 to TRBJ2-1, with a possible D match to TRBD1 (5 bases). Trimming left V 4 bases short and J 6 bases short, with 14 bases between. Germline assignment: CDR1 SGDLS and CDR2 YYNGEE. The CDR3 spans 14 residues. The CDR3 is CASSPGSRGNEQFF. The CDR3 DNA sequence: TGTGCCAGCAGCCCCGGGTCTAGGGGCAATGAGCAGTTCTTC.

The gene calls are TRBV6-1 and TRBJ2-1, with 12 bases fitting TRBD2. V lost 4 bases to trimming and J lost 2 bases; unmatched junction nucleotides: 12. CDR3 length: 19 amino acids. The germline V gene encodes CDR1 MNHNS and CDR2 SASEGT. The CDR3 nucleotides read TGTGCCAGCAGTGGTAGCCGTCTAGCGGGAGGGCCGACCTACAATGAGCAGTTCTTC. This gives the protein CASSGSRLAGGPTYNEQFF.

The V and J genes are TRBV7-9 and TRBJ2-3; TRBD2 aligns across 7 bases. CDR1 and CDR2 (germline): SEHNR, FQNEAQ (reference sequence). The ends lost 5 bases at V and 2 bases at J; junction bases unmatched: 10. CDR3 length equals 16 residues. The CDR3 nucleotides read TGTGCCAGCAGCCCTACCCGCGGGGGATCCACAGATACGCAGTATTTT. Translated, it gives CASSPTRGGSTDTQYF.

The chain recombines TRBV10-3 with TRBJ2-7; D might be TRBD1 or TRBD2, each matching 6 bases. This CDR3 has 15 residues. V lost 4 bases, J lost 0 bases, and 13 bases lay in between. Germline-derived CDR1 and CDR2 are ENHRY and SYGVKD. CDR3 residues: CAISGGTPNSYEQYF. The CDR3 coding sequence is TGTGCCATCAGTGGCGGGACACCGAACTCCTACGAGCAGTACTTC.

V gene TRBV25-1 combines with J gene TRBJ2-3; D gene ambiguous. The CDR3 length is 13 residues. CDR1 and CDR2 from the germline V gene are MGHDK and SYGVNS. V lost 4 bases, J lost 9 bases, and 14 bases lay in between. CDR3 bases: TGTGCCAGCAGTGCCCTCCACTTAGGCACGCAGTATTTT. Translation gives CASSALHLGTQYF.

This chain links TRBV2 with TRBJ1-3; the D gene is possibly TRBD1 (6 bases). Trimming took off 1 base at V and 2 bases at J, with 9 bases between the two ends. The CDR3 is 15 amino acids. Germline loops: CDR1 SNHLY, CDR2 FYNNEI. The CDR3 loop is CASSEGRGPGNTIYF. CDR3 nucleotides: TGTGCCAGCAGTGAAGGCAGGGGTCCTGGAAACACCATATATTTT.

This chain connects TRBV28 to TRBJ1-2; TRBD1 matches 10 bases. Germline CDR1 reads MDHEN; CDR2 reads SYDVKM. The length of the CDR3 is 13 residues. V lost 3 bases and J lost 6; bases outside the gene matches: 1. The CDR3 region has the DNA TGTGCCAGCAGTTTGGACAGGGGGAATGGCTACACCTTC. Residues: CASSLDRGNGYTF.

The chain links TRBV11-2 to TRBJ2-5, with D perhaps matching TRBD1 (5 bases). Trimming removed 2 bases at V and 0 bases at J, with 7 bases between. Germline-derived CDR1 and CDR2 are SGHAT and FQNNGV. CDR3 size: 14 residues. The CDR3 reads CASSLTDNQETQYF. DNA of the CDR3: TGTGCCAGCAGCTTAACGGACAACCAAGAGACCCAGTACTTC.

J is TRBJ2-7 and V is TRBV2, with D hard to call. This CDR3 comprises 12 residues. With 3 bases removed from V and 6 bases from J, the gap between germline ends came to 9 bases. CDR1 and CDR2 (germline): SNHLY, FYNNEI. The CDR3: CASSEGIGEQYF. CDR3 sequence (DNA): TGTGCCAGCAGTGAGGGGATCGGCGAGCAGTACTTC. The whole variable domain, filled in from reference TRBV2 and TRBJ2-7, reads EPEVTQTPSHQVTQMGQEVILRCVPISNHLYFYWYRQILGQKVEFLVSFYNNEISEKSEIFDDQFSVERPDGSNFTLKIRSTKLEDSAMYFCASSEGIGEQYFGPGTRLTVT.

DNA for the CDR3: TGTGCCAGCAGCCAAGAACACAGGGACTCTGGGGCCAACGTCCTGACTTTC. Its protein is CASSQEHRDSGANVLTF. The chain couples TRBV4-2 to TRBJ2-6; a weak D match, TRBD1 (6 bases). The CDR3 covers 17 residues. V lost 0 bases to trimming and J lost 0 bases, with 9 bases between them. Per the germline V gene, CDR1 is LGHNA and CDR2 is YNFKEQ.